Below are 16 T cell receptor beta chains sequenced from a single sample in a study of T cells in Graves' hyperthyroidism and ophthalmopathy. The investigators amplified TCR beta CDR3 regions from RNA transcripts. A first-round RT-PCR of the TCR CDR3 used the HTBI primer set. TCRdb itself ran the multiplex PCR reads through MiXCR, one entry per CDR3 protein. The table shows fewer than 650,000 distinct CDR3 sequences, with around 14% occurring only once. The sample consisted of blood. These receptors were taken from a woman aged 30 to 39 with Graves' hyperthyroidism that later progressed to Graves' ophthalmopathy.

The chain joins TRBV7-3 to TRBJ2-3, with D maybe TRBD2 (5 bases). The germline gives CDR1 SGHTA, CDR2 FQGTGA. Between the trimmed V and J ends, which lost 4 bases and 4 bases, there was a span of 12 bases. The CDR3 loop spans 14 amino acids. CDR3: CASSSLGGSDTQYF. The CDR3 nucleotides read TGTGCCAGCAGCTCCCTCGGAGGATCAGATACGCAGTATTTT.

This clonotype was observed at least ten times. The chain carries TRBV13 and TRBJ1-1; 10 bases align to TRBD1. Unmatched junction bases numbered 8, after V lost 5 bases and J lost 5 bases. The CDR3 spans 15 residues. Germline CDR1 reads PRHDT; CDR2 reads FYEKMQ (reference sequence). The CDR3 is CASSPEDRGRTEAFF. For the CDR3, the DNA is TGTGCCAGCAGCCCCGAGGACAGGGGGAGGACTGAAGCTTTCTTT.

This clonotype was counted a few times. This sequence joins TRBV4-2 and TRBJ2-1; D ambiguous. The germline gives CDR1 LGHNA, CDR2 YNFKEQ. V lost 0 bases, J lost 8 bases, and 14 bases lay in between. This CDR3 comprises 15 residues. CDR3 DNA: TGTGCCAGCAGCCAAGACGTCGCTAGTTTATATGAGCAGTTCTTC. This gives the protein CASSQDVASLYEQFF.

This sequence joins TRBV6-2 or TRBV6-3 and TRBJ2-6; 7 bases are a match to TRBD1. J gave up 0 bases and V 5 bases, and 10 bases lay outside the gene matches. The V gene's germline CDR1 is MNHEY and CDR2 SVGEGT. The CDR3 length is 18 residues. CDR3 DNA: TGTGCCAGCAGTGTGCCCAGGGGGATTAACTCTGGGGCCAACGTCCTGACTTTC. Translation: CASSVPRGINSGANVLTF.

V is TRBV6-2 or TRBV6-3 and J is TRBJ1-2; tentatively, D is TRBD1 (5 bases). This CDR3 is 16 amino acids long. V was trimmed by 6 bases and J by 2 bases, leaving 19 bases between them. Germline CDR1 is MNHEY and CDR2 is SVGEGT. This chain's CDR3 is CASSRLPGPRNYGYTF. CDR3 coding DNA: TGTGCCAGCAGCCGTCTCCCGGGACCCAGGAACTATGGCTACACCTTC.

There are a few counts of this clonotype. The chain recombines TRBV12-3 or TRBV12-4 with TRBJ2-5, with D possibly TRBD1 on 5 matching bases. This CDR3 comprises 13 residues. V shed 7 bases and J shed 4 bases, with 13 bases lying between them. CDR3 sequence (DNA): TGTGCCAGCACCTTAGGGCAGGGAGAGACCCAGTACTTC. It specifies CASTLGQGETQYF.

This clonotype was counted many times. This sequence joins TRBV10-3 and TRBJ2-1; maybe TRBD1 (6 bases). V lost 0 bases to trimming and J lost 12 bases, with 12 bases between them. The CDR3 is made up of 13 amino acids. Germline V gene data show CDR1 as ENHRY and CDR2 as SYGVKD. Here the CDR3 reads CAISESAGVRQFF. The DNA of the CDR3 is TGTGCCATCAGTGAGTCCGCAGGGGTACGGCAGTTCTTC.

Details on this clonotype: A read error may account for a junction end that differs from germline. CDR3 loop: CASSPGVAVNEKLFF. DNA of the CDR3: TGTGCTAGCAGCCCGGGGGTGGCGGTTAATGAAAAACTGTTTTTT. V and J are TRBV7-7 and TRBJ1-4; a weak D match, TRBD1 (5 bases). Germline CDR1 reads SSHAT; CDR2 reads FNYEAQ (reference sequence). CDR3 length: 15 amino acids.

This clonotype was observed many times. The chain is built from TRBV5-6 and TRBJ2-5, with TRBD1 matching 7 bases. V dropped 6 bases and J dropped 5; count of bases not matched to a gene: 16. The CDR3 is made up of 16 amino acids. CDR1 and CDR2 (germline): SGHDT, YYEEEE. The CDR3 nucleotides read TGTGCCAGCATCGTAGCAGGGGCAGGGGGTGTGGAGACCCAGTACTTC. Translating gives CASIVAGAGGVETQYF.

This clonotype occurred a few times. The rearrangement links TRBV20-1 to TRBJ2-1, with D perhaps TRBD2 (6 bases). CDR3 length equals 17 residues. Trimming pared 3 bases from V and 4 bases from J, leaving 22 bases between. Germline assignment: CDR1 DFQATT and CDR2 SNEGSKA (reference sequence). The DNA for the CDR3 is TGCAGTGCTAGTGGGACTGCATCCGTAATAGCGTACAATGAGCAGTTCTTC. Its translation is CSASGTASVIAYNEQFF.

This clonotype has a count of ten or more. The chain recombines TRBV10-3 with TRBJ2-7; D ambiguous. The V and J ends lost 3 bases and 3 bases respectively, with 15 bases between them. This CDR3 comprises 15 residues. Looked up from germline, CDR1 is ENHRY and CDR2 is SYGVKD. The DNA for the CDR3 is TGTGCCATCAGTGATGGGGTTTCGGAGATCTACGAGCAGTACTTC. Translation gives CAISDGVSEIYEQYF.

The chain uses TRBV27 and TRBJ2-7, with TRBD2 matching 7 bases. The CDR3 has 11 amino acids. Germline V gene lookup returns CDR1 MNHEY and CDR2 SMNVEV (reference sequence). The V segment lost 8 bases and the J segment 6 bases; nucleotides outside the gene matches: 4. Here the CDR3 DNA reads TGTGCCAGCCATTCGGGGGGCGAGCAGTACTTC. Its translation: CASHSGGEQYF.

At least ten counts were recorded for this clonotype. This chain joins TRBV29-1 and TRBJ2-7, with 9 bases that match TRBD1. Trimming removed 5 bases from V and 0 bases from J; junction bases left unmatched: 2. The germline CDR1 and CDR2 sequences are SQVTM and ANQGSEA. The CDR3 is made up of 13 amino acids. CDR3 DNA: TGCAGCGTTCGGGACAGGGACTCCTACGAGCAGTACTTC. It is translated as CSVRDRDSYEQYF.

This clonotype showed up many times. V is TRBV28 and J is TRBJ1-1; D call uncertain. CDR1 is MDHEN and CDR2 is SYDVKM in the germline V gene. The germline V and J ends were trimmed by 7 bases and 6 bases, with 9 bases remaining between them. There are 11 residues in the CDR3. In nucleotides, the CDR3 is TGTGCCAGCACTCTCTATGCTGAAGCTTTCTTT. It specifies CASTLYAEAFF. The variable domain in full, with the rest retrieved from reference TRBV28 and TRBJ1-1, is DVKVTQSSRYLVKRTGEKVFLECVQDMDHENMFWYRQDPGLGLRLIYFSYDVKMKEKGDIPEGYSVSREKKERFSLILESASTNQTSMYLCASTLYAEAFFGQGTRLTVV.

This clonotype was observed a few times. This sequence joins TRBV5-1 and TRBJ1-2; tentative D call: TRBD1 (5 bases). Trimming removed 4 bases at V and 4 bases at J, with 14 bases between. The CDR3 is 14 amino acids. CDR1 SGHRS and CDR2 YFSETQ come from the germline V gene. CDR3: CASSIEGRSYGYTF. As DNA, the CDR3 is TGCGCCAGCAGCATCGAGGGGAGGAGCTATGGCTACACCTTC.

This clonotype was seen at least ten times. The CDR3 bases are TGTGCCAGCACCTTCGCGGGGAAGGGTGCCCACTATGGCTACACCTTC. Translation: CASTFAGKGAHYGYTF. The V gene is TRBV28, the J gene TRBJ1-2; D unresolved. The CDR3 is made up of 16 amino acids. V was cut by 7 bases and J by 3 bases, with 21 bases left in between. Per the germline V gene, CDR1 is MDHEN and CDR2 is SYDVKM.